This T cell receptor (beta chain) was observed in a study of brain T cells in children with intractable seizures. Indicated time point: blood from clinic visit 5 months post-surgery; TSC patient then seizure free. Surgery cases with the highest brain T cell transcript signatures were chosen for sequencing. The protocol was immunoSEQ multiplex PCR, while the TCRdb copy is restricted to in-frame clones and leaves out a portion. The sample lists 340,000 or so clones, nearly 95% occurring once. Study-wide results and caveats: Absence of clones before surgery may stem from lower sequencing depth.

This clone has only one observation. The antigen remains undetermined. The sequenced sample was peripheral blood, obtained about 5 months after surgery. The receptor's source is a boy younger than two with tuberous sclerosis and intractable seizures.

The CDR3 nucleotides read TGCGCCAGCAGCCATCGGGTTGGATCCTCGGGGGAGCAGTACTTC. This gives the protein CASSHRVGSSGEQYF. The chain carries TRBV4-1 and TRBJ2-7; a weak D match, TRBD2 (5 bases). Trimming removed 3 bases at V and 7 bases at J, with 19 bases between. CDR1 is MGHRA, CDR2 YSYEKL, per germline. CDR3 length: 15 residues.